The rows below give T cell receptor beta chains drawn from one sample of a study of blood T cell repertoires in COVID-19. Clones were sequenced by immunoSEQ multiplex PCR, and TCRdb holds only the in-frame ones, with some missing. The sample consists of approximately 50,000 clones, approximately 86% of them appearing once. Sequenced input: peripheral blood. The receptors were gathered from a woman older than 75 with acute or convalescent COVID-19. The CDR3 runs from the conserved cysteine through the conserved F or W. The order of the fields is clone size, D gene, V gene, J gene, CDR3 protein. The D gene is left open where the match is weak. The size field is filled for only some rows; it gives once, few, many or a size class.

>-|TRBD1|TRBV7-8|TRBJ1-6
CASSPGTAYNSPLHF
>-|TRBD2|TRBV30|TRBJ2-2
CAWSGRRGETGELFF
>-|-|TRBV29-1|TRBJ2-3
CSVKRTGYTDTQYF
>-|TRBD1|TRBV15|TRBJ1-4
CATSRDLRGQANEKLFF
>-|TRBD1|TRBV5-1|TRBJ2-1
CASSQPGQGALSAEQFF
>few|-|TRBV6-5|TRBJ1-6
CASTPPGAYNSPLHF
>-|-|TRBV11-1|TRBJ1-1
CASSLGQGNTEAFF
>-|-|TRBV2|TRBJ1-4
CASGQGGEKLFF
>-|-|TRBV7-8|TRBJ2-2
CATGTRSNTGELFF
>medium-sized|-|TRBV27|TRBJ2-2
CASNPAGDTGELFF
>-|-|TRBV5-1|TRBJ2-4
CASSLGQLAKNIQYF
>-|TRBD1|TRBV5-1|TRBJ1-1
CASSLFGQGNTEAFF
>few|-|TRBV27|TRBJ1-2
CASSAGGARHYGYTF
>-|-|TRBV5-6|TRBJ1-1
CASSPLRAIAEAFF
>-|-|TRBV28|TRBJ1-2
CASSLTVANYGYTF
>few|-|TRBV11-2|TRBJ1-1
CASSLDGGALLAFF
>-|-|TRBV19|TRBJ1-3
CASRFTGNTIYF
>-|TRBD2|TRBV5-4|TRBJ2-3
CASSPSPSGGADTQYF
>-|-|TRBV2|TRBJ1-2
CASSSTANYGYTF
>-|TRBD2|TRBV19|TRBJ2-1
CASSPLAGESYNEQFF
>-|-|TRBV12-3/TRBV12-4|TRBJ2-7
CASSPGGTYEQYF
>-|-|TRBV3-1/TRBV3-2|TRBJ1-4
CASSPTLSSNEKLFF
>-|TRBD1|TRBV18|TRBJ1-2
CASSPLSPGQGDGYTF
>-|TRBD1|TRBV18|TRBJ2-7
CASSPGQGQAYEQYF